The 20 T cell receptor beta chains given below trace back to one sample, sequenced in a study of cytomegalovirus exposure and HLA in healthy donors. It was with 60 Vbeta and 13 Jbeta primers that the PCR ran. Generated by immunoSEQ multiplex PCR, the TCRdb table keeps only in-frame clones and is missing some. The repertoire includes some 150,000 clones, 60% to 85% of them detected once, and roughly 4% sits in the top ten. The sample consisted of PBMCs. The source of these receptors is a woman aged 40-49 years in good health and CMV-seronegative.

V and J are TRBV25-1 and TRBJ1-1; D remains ambiguous. Trimming pared 4 bases from V and 1 base from J, leaving 19 bases between. The germline V gene encodes CDR1 MGHDK and CDR2 SYGVNS. The CDR3 consists of 17 residues. The CDR3 DNA follows: TGTGCCAGCAGTGGGTCCCCCCAACAGATAGAGAACACTGAAGCTTTCTTT. This codes for CASSGSPQQIENTEAFF.

For this clone: A read error may account for a junction end that differs from germline. Here the CDR3 DNA reads TGCGCCAGCACCCAACCAGGGGTTACTAATACGCAGTATTTT. This encodes CASTQPGVTNTQYF. The chain links TRBV4-1 to TRBJ2-3; the D gene is possibly TRBD1 (6 bases). Germline V gene lookup returns CDR1 MGHRA and CDR2 YSYEKL. The CDR3 extends over 14 amino acids.

This sequence joins TRBV6-5 and TRBJ2-1; 10 bases match TRBD1. V shed 4 bases, J shed 7 bases, and the junction held 10 bases outside the gene matches. This CDR3 comprises 16 residues. In germline, CDR1 is MNHEY, CDR2 SVGAGI. CDR3 in amino acids: CASSSLTGGLWNEQFF. The CDR3 bases are TGTGCCAGCAGTTCCCTGACAGGGGGCTTGTGGAATGAGCAGTTCTTC.

The genes are TRBV7-9 and TRBJ2-2, with 9 nucleotides matching TRBD1. Germline V gene data show CDR1 as SEHNR and CDR2 as FQNEAQ (reference sequence). The CDR3 has 19 amino acids. Unmatched junction bases numbered 18, after V lost 2 bases and J lost 8 bases. The CDR3 region is CASSLNRGSSGQGSGELFF. CDR3 nucleotides: TGTGCCAGCAGCTTAAATCGGGGGAGTTCCGGACAGGGGTCGGGGGAGCTGTTTTTT.

The chain carries TRBV6-4 and TRBJ1-5; 8 nucleotides agree with TRBD1. V shed 6 bases and J 5 bases; nucleotides not matched to a gene: 6. Germline lookup yields CDR1 MRHNA and CDR2 SNTAGT. The CDR3 is 14 residues long. The CDR3 DNA reads TGTGCCAGCAGGGTACAGGGGGAAGATCAGCCCCAGCATTTT. Protein sequence: CASRVQGEDQPQHF.

This clone has more than one count but fewer than ten. The rearrangement uses TRBV5-1 and TRBJ2-5; 9 nucleotides align to TRBD2. The V gene end was trimmed by 2 bases and the J gene end by 2 bases; junction bases not matched to a gene: 7. This CDR3 spans 16 amino acids. Germline V lookup: CDR1 SGHRS, CDR2 YFSETQ. The CDR3 region is CASSFQAGGSQETQYF. The CDR3 nucleotides read TGCGCCAGCAGCTTCCAAGCGGGAGGCTCTCAAGAGACCCAGTACTTC.

This sequence joins TRBV5-6 and TRBJ1-2; D uncertain. The V and J ends lost 5 bases and 6 bases respectively, with 20 bases between them. The CDR3 length is 15 residues. CDR1 and CDR2 (germline): SGHDT, YYEEEE. This chain's CDR3 is CASSLGLGGGHGYTF. For the CDR3, the DNA is TGTGCCAGCAGTCTGGGCTTGGGAGGCGGGCATGGCTACACCTTC.

This clone was detected only once. The V call is TRBV2, the J call TRBJ2-7, with a possible D match to TRBD1 (5 bases). Trimming pared 1 base from V and 3 bases from J, leaving 13 bases between. The CDR3 consists of 15 residues. Germline V gives CDR1 SNHLY, CDR2 FYNNEI. Here the CDR3 reads CASSEGRASLYEQYF. CDR3 sequence (DNA): TGTGCCAGCAGTGAAGGCAGGGCGTCCCTCTACGAGCAGTACTTC. Supplemented by reference TRBV2 and TRBJ2-7, the full variable domain reads EPEVTQTPSHQVTQMGQEVILRCVPISNHLYFYWYRQILGQKVEFLVSFYNNEISEKSEIFDDQFSVERPDGSNFTLKIRSTKLEDSAMYFCASSEGRASLYEQYFGPGTRLTVT.

The chain recombines TRBV5-1 with TRBJ2-3, with 7 bases identical to TRBD2. Unmatched junction bases numbered 4, after V lost 4 bases and J lost 8 bases. The CDR3 totals 12 residues. Germline V gene sequence: CDR1 SGHRS, CDR2 YFSETQ. CDR3: CASSREVGTQYF. The CDR3 region has the DNA TGCGCCAGCAGCCGGGAGGTTGGTACGCAGTATTTT.

A few counts support this clone. This chain connects TRBV6-5 to TRBJ1-2, with D maybe TRBD1 (6 bases). The CDR3 is made up of 15 amino acids. Germline values: CDR1 MNHEY, CDR2 SVGAGI. Trimming took 0 bases from V and 3 from J, leaving 11 bases between them. The CDR3 nucleotides read TGTGCCAGCAGTTACTCGCGGACAGACGACTATGGCTACACCTTC. The encoded protein is CASSYSRTDDYGYTF.

V usage is TRBV15 and J usage is TRBJ1-5; D may be TRBD1 (5 bases). This CDR3 has 15 residues. Germline assignment: CDR1 LNHNV and CDR2 YYDKDF (reference sequence). With 0 bases removed from V and 5 bases from J, the gap between germline ends came to 11 bases. The CDR3: CATSRDRGGDQPQHF. The CDR3 bases are TGTGCCACCAGCAGAGATAGGGGTGGAGATCAGCCCCAGCATTTT.

This chain uses TRBV5-8 with TRBJ1-3; possibly TRBD1 for D (5 bases). Per germline, CDR1 SGHTS and CDR2 YDEGEE. V lost 4 bases and J lost 0, with 17 bases in between. The CDR3 has 17 residues. DNA for the CDR3: TGTGCCAGCAGCCCGGGGGGTGGCAGGAACTCTGGAAACACCATATATTTT. This gives the protein CASSPGGGRNSGNTIYF.

The rearrangement uses TRBV5-8 and TRBJ2-3; TRBD2 might be the D (6 bases). CDR3 size: 16 residues. V was trimmed by 2 bases and J by 4 bases, leaving 17 bases between them. Germline V lookup: CDR1 SGHTS, CDR2 YDEGEE. CDR3 sequence: CASSLIGGPSPDTQYF. The CDR3 DNA reads as TGTGCCAGCAGCTTAATCGGAGGGCCCAGCCCAGATACGCAGTATTTT.

This clone showed up just a few times. V is TRBV5-1 and J is TRBJ2-7; 8 bases align to TRBD1. Germline CDR1 reads SGHRS; CDR2 reads YFSETQ. This CDR3 is built from 19 residues. V trimming: 2 bases; J trimming: 5 bases; junction bases outside the gene matches: 21. The chain's CDR3 is CASSFFTRTGPNRFDEQYF. CDR3 bases: TGCGCCAGCAGCTTCTTCACGCGGACAGGGCCTAATCGGTTCGACGAGCAGTACTTC. The complete variable domain, with remaining parts taken from reference TRBV5-1 and TRBJ2-7, reads KAGVTQTPRYLIKTRGQQVTLSCSPISGHRSVSWYQQTPGQGLQFLFEYFSETQRNKGNFPGRFSGRQFSNSRSEMNVSTLELGDSALYLCASSFFTRTGPNRFDEQYFGPGTRLTVT.

The chain joins TRBV19 to TRBJ1-2, with TRBD1 matching 9 bases. From germline, CDR1 is LNHDA and CDR2 SQIVND (reference sequence). CDR3 size: 15 residues. The V gene end was trimmed by 8 bases and the J gene end by 6 bases; junction bases not matched to a gene: 13. The CDR3 DNA reads TGTGCCAGTTCCGGGACAGGGAAACCCTGGGATGGCTACACCTTC. This encodes CASSGTGKPWDGYTF.

This clone was seen a handful of times. This chain uses TRBV10-3 with TRBJ2-3, with 10 bases identical to TRBD2. This CDR3 spans 15 amino acids. Germline V gene data show CDR1 as ENHRY and CDR2 as SYGVKD. Losses at the gene ends were 2 bases for V and 5 bases for J; bases not matched to a gene: 4. The CDR3 DNA is TGTGCCATCAGTGAGACGACTAGCGGGCAAGATACGCAGTATTTT. Translating it yields CAISETTSGQDTQYF.

This clone is a singleton in its sample. The genes are TRBV5-8 and TRBJ1-1; D remains unclear. Germline lookup yields CDR1 SGHTS and CDR2 YDEGEE. V was cut by 4 bases and J by 11 bases, with 18 bases left in between. This CDR3 is 13 amino acids long. CDR3 nucleotides: TGTGCCAGCAGCGTACTATATCGGCCTAGGGCTTTCTTT. Amino acid sequence: CASSVLYRPRAFF. Drawing the rest from reference TRBV5-8 and TRBJ1-1, the complete variable domain is EAGVTQSPTHLIKTRGQQATLRCSPISGHTSVYWYQQALGLGLQFLLWYDEGEERNRGNFPPRFSGRQFPNYSSELNVNALELEDSALYLCASSVLYRPRAFFGQGTRLTVV.

The genes are TRBV27 and TRBJ1-5; 9 nucleotides match TRBD1. This CDR3 comprises 14 residues. Germline trimming cut 4 bases from V and 2 bases from J; bases unmatched to any gene: 0. Looked up from germline, CDR1 is MNHEY and CDR2 is SMNVEV (reference sequence). The CDR3 region is CASSWTGGNQPQHF. The DNA for the CDR3 is TGTGCCAGCAGTTGGACAGGGGGCAATCAGCCCCAGCATTTT.

The chain carries TRBV29-1 and TRBJ2-1; 8 nucleotides agree with TRBD2. CDR3 length: 16 residues. The V gene end was trimmed by 1 base and the J gene end by 9 bases; junction bases not matched to a gene: 14. Germline CDR1 is SQVTM and CDR2 is ANQGSEA. Written as DNA, the CDR3 is TGCAGCGTTGAAGTGGGCAGGGGCGGACTAGCTGGTGAGCAGTTCTTC. Residues: CSVEVGRGGLAGEQFF.

This chain connects TRBV28 to TRBJ1-2; D possibly corresponds to TRBD1 (5 bases). V shed 4 bases and J shed 11 bases, with 17 bases lying between them. Germline V gene data show CDR1 as MDHEN and CDR2 as SYDVKM. The CDR3 is 13 residues long. The CDR3 sequence is CASSSPGTVLYTF. CDR3 DNA sequence: TGTGCCAGCAGTTCGCCCGGGACTGTCTTATACACCTTC.